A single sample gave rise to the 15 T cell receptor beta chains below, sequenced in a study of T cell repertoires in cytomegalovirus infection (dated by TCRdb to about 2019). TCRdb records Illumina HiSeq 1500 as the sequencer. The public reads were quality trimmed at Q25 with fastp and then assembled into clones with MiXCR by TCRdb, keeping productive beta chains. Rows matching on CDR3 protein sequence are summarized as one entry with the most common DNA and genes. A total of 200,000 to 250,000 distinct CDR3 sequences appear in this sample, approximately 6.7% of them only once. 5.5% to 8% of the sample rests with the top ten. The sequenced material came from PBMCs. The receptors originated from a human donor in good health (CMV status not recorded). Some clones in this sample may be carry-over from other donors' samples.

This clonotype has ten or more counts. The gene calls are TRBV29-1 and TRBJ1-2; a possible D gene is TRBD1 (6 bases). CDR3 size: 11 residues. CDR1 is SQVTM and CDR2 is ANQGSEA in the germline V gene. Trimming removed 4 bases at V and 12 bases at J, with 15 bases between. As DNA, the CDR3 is TGCAGCGTTGCCCGACAGGATATCCACACCTTC. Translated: CSVARQDIHTF.

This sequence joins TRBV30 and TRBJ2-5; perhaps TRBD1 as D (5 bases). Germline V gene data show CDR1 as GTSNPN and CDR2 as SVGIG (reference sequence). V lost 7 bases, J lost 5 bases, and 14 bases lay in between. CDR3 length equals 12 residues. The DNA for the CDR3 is TGTGCCTTTAGAAAGGCAGGGGAGACCCAGTACTTC. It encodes CAFRKAGETQYF.

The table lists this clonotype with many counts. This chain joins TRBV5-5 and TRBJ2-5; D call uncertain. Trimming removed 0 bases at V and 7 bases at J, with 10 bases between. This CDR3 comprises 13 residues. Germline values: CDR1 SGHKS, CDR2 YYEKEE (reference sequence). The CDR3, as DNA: TGTGCCAGCAGCTTGGAAGAGTGGGGGACCCAGTACTTC. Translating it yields CASSLEEWGTQYF.

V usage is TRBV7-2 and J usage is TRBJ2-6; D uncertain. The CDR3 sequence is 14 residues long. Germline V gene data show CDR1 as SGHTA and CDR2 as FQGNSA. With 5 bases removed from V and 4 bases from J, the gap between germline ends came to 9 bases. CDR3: CASSINKGANVLTF. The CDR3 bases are TGTGCCAGCAGCATCAACAAGGGGGCCAACGTCCTGACTTTC. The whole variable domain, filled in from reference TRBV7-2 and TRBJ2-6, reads GAGVSQSPSNKVTEKGKDVELRCDPISGHTALYWYRQSLGQGLEFLIYFQGNSAPDKSGLPSDRFSAERTGGSVSTLTIQRTQQEDSAVYLCASSINKGANVLTFGAGSRLTVL.

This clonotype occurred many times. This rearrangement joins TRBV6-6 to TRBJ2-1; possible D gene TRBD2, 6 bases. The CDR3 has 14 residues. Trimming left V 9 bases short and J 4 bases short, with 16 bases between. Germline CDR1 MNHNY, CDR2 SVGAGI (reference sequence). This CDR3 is CASFKGGAYNEQFF. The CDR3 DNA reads TGTGCCAGTTTTAAAGGAGGGGCTTACAATGAGCAGTTCTTC.

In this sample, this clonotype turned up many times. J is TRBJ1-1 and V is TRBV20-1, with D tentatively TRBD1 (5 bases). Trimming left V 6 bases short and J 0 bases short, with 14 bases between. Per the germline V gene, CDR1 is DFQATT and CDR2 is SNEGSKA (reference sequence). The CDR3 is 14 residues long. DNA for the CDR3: TGCAGTGCGGCAGTTAGGGGCCTGAACACTGAAGCTTTCTTT. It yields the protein CSAAVRGLNTEAFF.

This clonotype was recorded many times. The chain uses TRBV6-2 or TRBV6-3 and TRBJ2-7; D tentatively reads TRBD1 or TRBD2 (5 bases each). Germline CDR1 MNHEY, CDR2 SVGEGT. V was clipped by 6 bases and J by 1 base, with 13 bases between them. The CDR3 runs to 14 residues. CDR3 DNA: TGTGCCAGCAGAGCTAAGGGACCATCCTACGAGCAGTACTTC. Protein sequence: CASRAKGPSYEQYF.

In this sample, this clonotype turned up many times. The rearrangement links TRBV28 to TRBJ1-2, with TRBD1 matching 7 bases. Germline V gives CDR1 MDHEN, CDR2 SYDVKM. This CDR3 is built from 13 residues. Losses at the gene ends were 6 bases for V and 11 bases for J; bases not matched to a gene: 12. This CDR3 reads CASRLNRQGRYTF. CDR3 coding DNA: TGTGCCAGCAGATTGAACCGACAGGGAAGATACACCTTC.

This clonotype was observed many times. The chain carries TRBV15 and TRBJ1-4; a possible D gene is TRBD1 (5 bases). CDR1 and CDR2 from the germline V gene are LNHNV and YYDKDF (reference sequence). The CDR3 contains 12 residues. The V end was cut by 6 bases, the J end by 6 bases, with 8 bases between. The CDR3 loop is CATSLGDEKLFF. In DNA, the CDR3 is TGTGCCACCAGTTTAGGGGATGAAAAACTGTTTTTT.

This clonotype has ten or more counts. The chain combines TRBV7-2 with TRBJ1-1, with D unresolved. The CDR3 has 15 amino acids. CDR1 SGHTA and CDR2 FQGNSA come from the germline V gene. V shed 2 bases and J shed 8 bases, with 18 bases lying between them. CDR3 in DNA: TGTGCCAGCAGCTTACTAGCAGCCACGGCGGGGGAAGCTTTCTTT. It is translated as CASSLLAATAGEAFF.

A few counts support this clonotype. The CDR3 region is CSVGRGQTNYGYTF. The CDR3 DNA sequence: TGCAGCGTCGGGCGGGGACAGACCAACTATGGCTACACCTTC. The chain couples TRBV29-1 to TRBJ1-2; 7 bases map to TRBD1. Trimming at V came to 6 bases and at J to 2 bases, leaving 9 bases not matched to a gene. This CDR3 is 14 amino acids long. CDR1 and CDR2 (germline): SQVTM, ANQGSEA.

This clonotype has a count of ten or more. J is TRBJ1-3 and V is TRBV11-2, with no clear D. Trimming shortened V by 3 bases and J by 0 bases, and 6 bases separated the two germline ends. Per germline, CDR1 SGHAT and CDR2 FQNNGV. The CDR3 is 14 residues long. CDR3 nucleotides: TGTGCCAGCAGCTTTAAAACCTCTGGAAACACCATATATTTT. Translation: CASSFKTSGNTIYF.

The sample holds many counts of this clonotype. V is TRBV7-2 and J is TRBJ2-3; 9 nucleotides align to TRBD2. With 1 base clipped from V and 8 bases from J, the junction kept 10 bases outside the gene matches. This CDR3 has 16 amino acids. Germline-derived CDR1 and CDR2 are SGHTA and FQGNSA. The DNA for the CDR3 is TGTGCCAGCAGCTTAGTGGCGGGGGGGCCCCCGGTTACGCAGTATTTT. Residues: CASSLVAGGPPVTQYF. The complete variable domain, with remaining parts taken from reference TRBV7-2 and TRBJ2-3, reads GAGVSQSPSNKVTEKGKDVELRCDPISGHTALYWYRQSLGQGLEFLIYFQGNSAPDKSGLPSDRFSAERTGGSVSTLTIQRTQQEDSAVYLCASSLVAGGPPVTQYFGPGTRLTVL.

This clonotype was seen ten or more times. The CDR3 region is CASSNREGSYGYTF. The CDR3 coding sequence is TGTGCCAGCAGCAACCGGGAAGGGAGCTATGGCTACACCTTC. The chain joins TRBV7-2 to TRBJ1-2; D is ambiguous. The germline V gene has CDR1 SGHTA and CDR2 FQGNSA. This CDR3 spans 14 amino acids. The germline V and J ends were trimmed by 5 bases and 4 bases, with 14 bases remaining between them.

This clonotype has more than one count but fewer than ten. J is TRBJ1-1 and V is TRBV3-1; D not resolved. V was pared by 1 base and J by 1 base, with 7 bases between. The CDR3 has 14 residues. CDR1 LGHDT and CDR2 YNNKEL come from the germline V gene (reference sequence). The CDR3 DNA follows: TGTGCCAGCAGCCAAGTGGGGAAGAACACTGAAGCTTTCTTT. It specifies CASSQVGKNTEAFF.